A single sample is the source of the 14 T cell receptor beta chains below, sequenced in a study of cytomegalovirus exposure and HLA in healthy donors. Sequenced by immunoSEQ multiplex PCR; TCRdb stores in-frame clones only, minus some. The sample has under 100,000 clones, roughly 96% seen once; the top ten hold 0.6% to 0.95%. The sample was PBMCs. Receptors were obtained from a man aged 18 to 30 in good health and CMV-seronegative.

V is TRBV11-2 and J is TRBJ1-1; the D gene is possibly TRBD1 (5 bases). Looked up from germline, CDR1 is SGHAT and CDR2 is FQNNGV. The CDR3 totals 15 residues. V was cut by 5 bases and J by 3 bases, with 16 bases left in between. CDR3: CASSHRSGRDTEAFF. DNA for the CDR3: TGTGCCAGCAGCCACCGCTCGGGCAGGGACACTGAAGCTTTCTTT.

This chain joins TRBV7-9 and TRBJ1-3, with D maybe TRBD1 (5 bases). Germline V gene sequence: CDR1 SEHNR, CDR2 FQNEAQ (reference sequence). V was pared by 5 bases and J by 0 bases, with 14 bases between. The CDR3 has 16 residues. The CDR3 sequence is CASSPTTTDSGNTIYF. CDR3 nucleotide sequence: TGTGCCAGCAGCCCGACGACGACAGACTCTGGAAACACCATATATTTT.

This rearrangement joins TRBV9 to TRBJ2-3, with a possible D match to TRBD2 (5 bases). The CDR3 is 13 amino acids. V lost 3 bases to trimming and J lost 7 bases, with 12 bases between them. Per the germline V gene, CDR1 is SGDLS and CDR2 is YYNGEE. CDR3 bases: TGTGCCAGCAGCGGCGGCGAGGGTTATACGCAGTATTTT. Translation: CASSGGEGYTQYF. Using reference TRBV9 and TRBJ2-3 for the parts outside the CDR3, the full variable domain is DSGVTQTPKHLITATGQRVTLRCSPRSGDLSVYWYQQSLDQGLQFLIQYYNGEERAKGNILERFSAQQFPDLHSELNLSSLELGDSALYFCASSGGEGYTQYFGPGTRLTVL.

The chain combines TRBV18 with TRBJ2-7; 11 positions agree with TRBD2. V shed 5 bases, J shed 7 bases, and the junction held 10 bases outside the gene matches. Germline CDR1 reads KGHSH; CDR2 reads LQKENI. This CDR3 spans 15 amino acids. The CDR3 reads CASSSETSGVLEQYF. The CDR3 coding sequence is TGTGCCAGCTCATCAGAGACTAGCGGGGTACTTGAGCAGTACTTC.

The chain links TRBV12-5 to TRBJ1-5; possibly TRBD1 for D (5 bases). V was cut by 5 bases and J by 3 bases, with 14 bases left in between. The CDR3 is 15 amino acids. Looked up from germline, CDR1 is LGHNT and CDR2 is FRNRAP. The CDR3 DNA reads TGTGCTAGTGGTCCCCGGGGGGACCTCAATCAGCCCCAGCATTTT. Protein sequence: CASGPRGDLNQPQHF.

This clone appeared a single time. This chain joins TRBV19 and TRBJ2-2; tentative D call: TRBD2 (5 bases). The CDR3 has 14 residues. Germline V CDR1 and CDR2: LNHDA, SQIVND (reference sequence). V dropped 3 bases and J dropped 2 bases, with 7 bases sitting between them. CDR3 residues: CASSIGLNTGELFF. The CDR3 DNA is TGTGCCAGTAGTATTGGACTTAACACCGGGGAGCTGTTTTTT. Supplemented by reference TRBV19 and TRBJ2-2, the full variable domain reads DGGITQSPKYLFRKEGQNVTLSCEQNLNHDAMYWYRQDPGQGLRLIYYSQIVNDFQKGDIAEGYSVSREKKESFPLTVTSAQKNPTAFYLCASSIGLNTGELFFGEGSRLTVL.

The V call is TRBV7-2, the J call TRBJ2-3; D perhaps matches TRBD2 (6 bases). Germline CDR1 reads SGHTA; CDR2 reads FQGNSA. This CDR3 spans 16 amino acids. V gave up 2 bases and J gave up 0 bases, with 12 bases separating them. The CDR3 nucleotides are TGTGCCAGCAGCTTAATAGCGGACGCTAGCACAGATACGCAGTATTTT. This translates into CASSLIADASTDTQYF.

The V gene is TRBV11-1, the J gene TRBJ2-7; 13 positions agree with TRBD2. The CDR3 is 16 residues long. V lost 2 bases to trimming and J lost 3 bases; unmatched junction nucleotides: 4. CDR1 is SGHAT and CDR2 is FQDESV in the germline V gene (reference sequence). The CDR3 DNA sequence: TGTGCCAGCAGCTTATCGGGACTAGCGGGGATCTACGAGCAGTACTTC. Protein product: CASSLSGLAGIYEQYF.

V usage is TRBV7-2 and J usage is TRBJ1-3; 12 bases agree with TRBD1. CDR1 is SGHTA and CDR2 is FQGNSA in the germline V gene. The J segment lost 4 bases and the V segment lost 1 base, leaving 5 bases of the junction unmatched. The CDR3 runs to 17 residues. CDR3 loop: CASSLVGTGGAGNTIYF. CDR3 bases: TGTGCCAGCAGCTTAGTAGGGACAGGGGGCGCCGGAAACACCATATATTTT.

The V and J genes are TRBV13 and TRBJ2-7, with 10 bases aligning to TRBD2. The germline gives CDR1 PRHDT, CDR2 FYEKMQ (reference sequence). The V segment lost 1 base and the J segment 5 bases; nucleotides outside the gene matches: 5. The CDR3 has 15 residues. The chain's CDR3 is CASSLVSSGSNEQYF. The CDR3 region has the DNA TGTGCCAGCAGCTTAGTCTCTAGCGGGAGCAACGAGCAGTACTTC. Together with reference TRBV13 and TRBJ2-7, the CDR3 gives the full variable domain: AAGVIQSPRHLIKEKRETATLKCYPIPRHDTVYWYQQGPGQDPQFLISFYEKMQSDKGSIPDRFSAQQFSDYHSELNMSSLELGDSALYFCASSLVSSGSNEQYFGPGTRLTVT.

This chain links TRBV7-9 with TRBJ2-7, with no clear D. This CDR3 has 14 residues. Per the germline V gene, CDR1 is SEHNR and CDR2 is FQNEAQ (reference sequence). Trimming stripped 5 bases from V and 0 bases from J, with 11 bases between. CDR3 sequence (DNA): TGTGCCAGCAGCGCCGCCTGGAGCTCCTACGAGCAGTACTTC. Amino acids: CASSAAWSSYEQYF.

V usage is TRBV2 and J usage is TRBJ2-3; D might be TRBD2 (6 bases). CDR3 length equals 14 residues. Germline CDR1 is SNHLY and CDR2 is FYNNEI. V dropped 7 bases and J dropped 5 bases, with 16 bases sitting between them. The CDR3 DNA reads TGTGCCAGCAACCCCGGGCAGGGAGGAGATACGCAGTATTTT. Amino acid sequence: CASNPGQGGDTQYF.

The chain carries TRBV6-5 and TRBJ1-2; 8 bases agree with TRBD1. Germline V gene sequence: CDR1 MNHEY, CDR2 SVGAGI. This CDR3 is 15 amino acids long. V dropped 6 bases and J dropped 7; count of bases not matched to a gene: 13. CDR3 loop: CASSFGAGGQVGYTF. The CDR3 DNA is TGTGCCAGCAGCTTCGGGGCAGGGGGCCAGGTTGGCTACACCTTC.

The chain combines TRBV6-6 with TRBJ1-2, with D possibly being TRBD1 (6 bases). V dropped 0 bases and J dropped 5 bases, with 16 bases sitting between them. This CDR3 is 16 amino acids long. Per germline, CDR1 MNHNY and CDR2 SVGAGI (reference sequence). The CDR3 DNA sequence: TGTGCCAGCAGTTACTCGAAACAGGGCTTTGGATATGGCTACACCTTC. It specifies CASSYSKQGFGYGYTF.